The table lists the clone carrying this TCR beta chain with a count of one. The antigen remains unidentified. The data stem from a study of shared clonotypes between healthy human individuals. Study-wide points: Only blood was sampled, and tissue TCR repertoires likely differ from blood ones.

Each subset's genomic DNA was split evenly across several immunoSEQ plates. Each PCR replicate run on unsorted PBMC took in about 300 ng DNA, about 30,000 T cell genomes. The protocol was immunoSEQ multiplex PCR, while the TCRdb copy is restricted to in-frame clones and leaves out a portion. The data contain about 490,000 clones, 76% of them seen just once; the ten biggest clones take up 10% to 15%. CDR3 size: 24 residues. The study drew its donors from healthy HIV-negative adults without recent acute infections or vaccinations. This chain uses TRBV21-1 with TRBJ2-7; TRBD1 was called by the table and not checked on the DNA. TRBV21-1 constitutes a pseudogene. The sequence was obtained from a woman aged 40 to 55 in good health. Some clones in this sample may be carry-over from other donors' samples. The specimen sequenced was PBMCs. CDR3 nucleotides: TGTGCCAGCAGCAAAGTCTGGGGCAGGGTTTACGGGACAGGGGTACCCTTAGACATCTACGAGCAGTACTTC. It translates to CASSKVWGRVYGTGVPLDIYEQYF.